The T cell receptor beta chain described here comes from a study of cytomegalovirus exposure and HLA in healthy donors. Findings of the study overall: V- and J-gene trimming of TCR beta was linked (in a later analysis) to a missense DCLRE1C variant. Whilst most TCR sequences proved rare, a subset of public TCRs occurred across many donors.

The CDR3 has 15 amino acids. Germline values: CDR1 SGHAT, CDR2 FQNNGV. V shed 5 bases, J shed 8 bases, and the junction held 11 bases outside the gene matches. PCR used 60 Vbeta primers and 13 Jbeta primers. The assay was immunoSEQ multiplex PCR, and TCRdb's table has in-frame clones only and misses some. The sample lists more than 150,000 clones, roughly 83% occurring once. A remark on this clone: Its cognate antigen is unknown.

The chain combines TRBV11-2 with TRBJ2-1, with TRBD1 identical over 8 bases. This receptor was taken from a boy between 10 and 17 years old in good health and CMV-seronegative. Sequencing was carried out using PBMCs. The CDR3 is CASSNRDRSMDEQFF. As DNA, the CDR3 is TGTGCCAGCAGCAACCGGGACAGGTCCATGGATGAGCAGTTCTTC.